These 9 T cell receptor beta chains were all obtained from the same sample, sequenced in a study of T cell responses to AZD1222 COVID-19 vaccine. TCRdb keeps only in-frame clones here, not all; method: immunoSEQ multiplex PCR. This sample yields 150,000 to 200,000 clones, of which 91% are seen a single time; approximately 1.8% belongs to the top ten. The source was peripheral blood, collected 28 days after the second AZD1222 dose. The receptor set was obtained from an adult who received the AZD1222 COVID-19 vaccine.

The chain couples TRBV5-1 to TRBJ2-7; 9 bases map to TRBD1. Per germline, CDR1 SGHRS and CDR2 YFSETQ. V lost 4 bases to trimming and J lost 5 bases; unmatched junction nucleotides: 7. The CDR3 length is 14 residues. CDR3 DNA: TGCGCCAGCAGCATGGACAGGGGAATAGACGAGCAGTACTTC. As protein: CASSMDRGIDEQYF.

The chain is built from TRBV5-1 and TRBJ2-5; 7 positions match TRBD1. Germline V gives CDR1 SGHRS, CDR2 YFSETQ. CDR3 length equals 15 residues. V trimming: 0 bases; J trimming: 2 bases; junction bases outside the gene matches: 4. The CDR3 DNA sequence: TGCGCCAGCAGCTTGGCACAGGGGCTTCAAGAGACCCAGTACTTC. Protein product: CASSLAQGLQETQYF.

This chain's CDR3 is CASSPGGTGGDVSYTF. DNA for the CDR3: TGCGCCAGCAGCCCCGGCGGGACAGGGGGCGACGTCAGCTACACCTTC. The gene calls are TRBV5-1 and TRBJ1-2; 12 bases are shared with TRBD1. This CDR3 has 16 amino acids. V shed 4 bases and J 9 bases; nucleotides not matched to a gene: 13. Germline V gene data show CDR1 as SGHRS and CDR2 as YFSETQ.

The J gene is TRBJ2-2, the V gene TRBV5-1, with 8 bases aligning to TRBD1. Germline CDR1 SGHRS, CDR2 YFSETQ. V shed 0 bases, J shed 5 bases, and the junction held 9 bases outside the gene matches. The CDR3 has 17 amino acids. CDR3 sequence: CASSLASQGARTGELFF. The CDR3 DNA is TGCGCCAGCAGCTTGGCCTCTCAGGGGGCTCGGACCGGGGAGCTGTTTTTT.

The J gene is TRBJ2-1, the V gene TRBV25-1; D might be TRBD1 or TRBD2, each matching 5 bases. The V gene lost 4 bases and the J gene lost 7 bases, with 14 bases spanning the gap. The CDR3 sequence is 14 residues long. The V gene's germline CDR1 is MGHDK and CDR2 SYGVNS. CDR3 amino acids: CASSAGLGRNEQFF. The CDR3 DNA sequence: TGTGCCAGCAGTGCCGGACTGGGACGGAATGAGCAGTTCTTC.

V and J are TRBV5-3 and TRBJ2-7; D unresolved. TRBV5-3 is an ORF, and what it does is uncertain. The V end was cut by 1 base, the J end by 5 bases, with 10 bases between. The CDR3 is 13 residues long. CDR3 sequence (DNA): TGTGCCAGAAGCTTGCGTGGGATCCACGAGCAGTACTTC. Protein sequence: CARSLRGIHEQYF.

The chain has TRBV11-2 and TRBJ1-1, with D possibly matching TRBD1 (6 bases). The CDR3 runs 13 residues. The V end lost 5 bases, the J end lost 1 base, and 8 bases lay between the germline ends. Germline V gene data show CDR1 as SGHAT and CDR2 as FQNNGV. CDR3 DNA sequence: TGTGCCAGCAGCCTGGGACAGAACACTGAAGCTTTCTTT. Translation gives CASSLGQNTEAFF.

This clone has only a few counts. The chain carries TRBV6-1 and TRBJ1-5; maybe TRBD1 (5 bases). The germline CDR1 and CDR2 sequences are MNHNS and SASEGT. Trimming cost V 3 bases and J 7 bases, with 13 bases left between them. The CDR3 is 14 amino acids. In nucleotides, the CDR3 is TGTGCCAGCAGTGATGAGGGGACGGGACAGCCCCAGCATTTT. It specifies CASSDEGTGQPQHF.

The V call is TRBV11-2, the J call TRBJ1-6, with D uncertain. The CDR3 runs to 17 residues. The V and J ends lost 8 bases and 0 bases respectively, with 17 bases between them. Germline CDR1 and CDR2: SGHAT and FQNNGV. The CDR3 protein is CASGPRGGSSYNSPLHF. Here the CDR3 DNA reads TGTGCCAGCGGCCCACGAGGCGGAAGCTCCTATAATTCACCCCTCCACTTT.